The clone carrying this T cell receptor beta chain is a singleton in its sample. Its matching antigen is unknown. The assay, immunoSEQ v3.0, was run at survey level. Only in-frame clones appear in the TCRdb table, and some are missing; sequencing was by immunoSEQ multiplex PCR. Of around 34,000 clones in the sample, roughly 79% were seen once. One or more pre-ART and two or more post-ART PBMC samples were available from each donor. This CDR3 region has 14 residues. Looked up from germline, CDR1 is MDHEN and CDR2 is SYDVKM. V shed 3 bases and J shed 4 bases, with 13 bases lying between them. This sample was included in a study of long-term antiretroviral therapy in people with HIV. Whole-study context: It was about a decade before the 2015 immediate-ART recommendation that the earliest samples were taken.

Study-level findings and limits: Pre-ART clonal expansions dominated every time point's repertoire. CDR3 lengths in HIV samples spanned a narrower range than controls.

The chain recombines TRBV28 with TRBJ2-7; D unresolved. The sequences come from unsorted PBMCs, collected 3 years after starting antiretroviral therapy. This receptor was taken from a man aged 50 to 60 with HIV. The CDR3: CASSLSFPKYEQYF. The CDR3 bases are TGTGCCAGCAGTTTGAGTTTTCCTAAGTACGAGCAGTACTTC. Complete variable domain (other parts from reference TRBV28 and TRBJ2-7): DVKVTQSSRYLVKRTGEKVFLECVQDMDHENMFWYRQDPGLGLRLIYFSYDVKMKEKGDIPEGYSVSREKKERFSLILESASTNQTSMYLCASSLSFPKYEQYFGPGTRLTVT.